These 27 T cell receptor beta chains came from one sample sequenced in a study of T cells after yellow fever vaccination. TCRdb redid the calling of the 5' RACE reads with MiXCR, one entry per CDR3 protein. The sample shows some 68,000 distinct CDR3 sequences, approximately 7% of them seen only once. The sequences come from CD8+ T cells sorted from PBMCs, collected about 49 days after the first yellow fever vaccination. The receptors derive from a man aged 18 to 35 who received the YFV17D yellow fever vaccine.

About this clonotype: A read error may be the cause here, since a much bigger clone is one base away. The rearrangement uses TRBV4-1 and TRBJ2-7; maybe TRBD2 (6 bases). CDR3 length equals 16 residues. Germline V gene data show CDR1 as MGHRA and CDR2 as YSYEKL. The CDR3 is CVSSPTVAATSYEQYF. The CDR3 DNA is TGCGTCAGCAGCCCTACTGTAGCGGCTACCTCCTACGAGCAGTACTTC.

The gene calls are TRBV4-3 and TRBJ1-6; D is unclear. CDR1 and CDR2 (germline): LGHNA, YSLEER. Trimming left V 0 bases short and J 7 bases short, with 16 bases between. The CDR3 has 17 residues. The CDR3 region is CASSQDLSLDSNSPLHF. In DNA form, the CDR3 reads TGCGCCAGCAGCCAAGATTTGTCACTGGACTCAAATTCACCCCTCCACTTT.

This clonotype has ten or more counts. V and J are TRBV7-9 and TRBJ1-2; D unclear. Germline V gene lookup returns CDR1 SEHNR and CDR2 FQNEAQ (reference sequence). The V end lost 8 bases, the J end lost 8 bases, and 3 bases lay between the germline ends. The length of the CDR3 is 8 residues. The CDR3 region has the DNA TGTGCCAGCGGGGGCTACACCTTC. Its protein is CASGGYTF.

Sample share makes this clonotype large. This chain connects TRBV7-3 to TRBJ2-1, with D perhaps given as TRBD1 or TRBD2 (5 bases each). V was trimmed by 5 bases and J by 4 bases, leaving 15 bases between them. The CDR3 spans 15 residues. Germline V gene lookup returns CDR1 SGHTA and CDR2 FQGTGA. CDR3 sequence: CASSRGASGYNEQFF. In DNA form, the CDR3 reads TGTGCCAGCAGCCGAGGGGCCTCCGGGTACAATGAGCAGTTCTTC.

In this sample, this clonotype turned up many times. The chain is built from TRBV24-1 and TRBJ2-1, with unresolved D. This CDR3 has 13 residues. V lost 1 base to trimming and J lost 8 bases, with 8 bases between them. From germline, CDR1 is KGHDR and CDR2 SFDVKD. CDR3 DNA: TGTGCCACCAGTGATTTCGCGGCGGATGAGCAGTTCTTC. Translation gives CATSDFAADEQFF.

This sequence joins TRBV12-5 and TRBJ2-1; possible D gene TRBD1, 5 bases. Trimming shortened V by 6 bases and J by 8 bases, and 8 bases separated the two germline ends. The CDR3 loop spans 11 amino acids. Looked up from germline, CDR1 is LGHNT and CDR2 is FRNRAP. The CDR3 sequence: CASGQGDEQFF. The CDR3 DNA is TGTGCTAGTGGCCAAGGGGATGAGCAGTTCTTC.

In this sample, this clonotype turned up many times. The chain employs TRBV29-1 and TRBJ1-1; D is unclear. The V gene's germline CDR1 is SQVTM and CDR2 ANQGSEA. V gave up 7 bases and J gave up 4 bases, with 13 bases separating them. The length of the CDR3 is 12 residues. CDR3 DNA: TGCAGCGCCGGCGGGCTCAGCACTGAAGCTTTCTTT. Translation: CSAGGLSTEAFF.

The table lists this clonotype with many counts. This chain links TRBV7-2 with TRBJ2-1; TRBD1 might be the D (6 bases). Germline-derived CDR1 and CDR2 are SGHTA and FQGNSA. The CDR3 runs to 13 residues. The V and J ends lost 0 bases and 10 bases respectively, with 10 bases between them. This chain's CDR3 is CASSLAFGTEQFF. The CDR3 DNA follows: TGTGCCAGCAGCTTAGCTTTCGGGACAGAGCAGTTCTTC.

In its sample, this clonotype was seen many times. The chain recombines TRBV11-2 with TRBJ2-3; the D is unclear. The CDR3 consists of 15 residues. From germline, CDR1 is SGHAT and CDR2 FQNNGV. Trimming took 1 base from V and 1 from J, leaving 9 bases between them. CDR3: CASSLGSSRTDTQYF. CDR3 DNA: TGTGCCAGCAGCTTAGGCAGTTCTCGCACAGATACGCAGTATTTT. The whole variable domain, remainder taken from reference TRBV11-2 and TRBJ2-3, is EAGVAQSPRYKIIEKRQSVAFWCNPISGHATLYWYQQILGQGPKLLIQFQNNGVVDDSQLPKDRFSAERLKGVDSTLKIQPAKLEDSAVYLCASSLGSSRTDTQYFGPGTRLTVL.

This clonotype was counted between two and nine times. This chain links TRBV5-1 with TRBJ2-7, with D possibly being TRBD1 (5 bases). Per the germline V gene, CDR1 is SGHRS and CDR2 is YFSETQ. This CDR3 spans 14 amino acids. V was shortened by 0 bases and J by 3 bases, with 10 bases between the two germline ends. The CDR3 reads CASSLVAGNYEQYV. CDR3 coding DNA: TGCGCCAGCAGCTTGGTGGCAGGGAACTACGAGCAGTACGTC.

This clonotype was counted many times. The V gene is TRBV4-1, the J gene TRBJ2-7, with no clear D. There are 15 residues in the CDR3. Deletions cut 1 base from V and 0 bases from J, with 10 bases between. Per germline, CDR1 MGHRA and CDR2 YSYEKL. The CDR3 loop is CASSQGGLSSYEQYF. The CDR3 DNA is TGCGCCAGCAGCCAAGGGGGTCTCAGCTCCTACGAGCAGTACTTC.

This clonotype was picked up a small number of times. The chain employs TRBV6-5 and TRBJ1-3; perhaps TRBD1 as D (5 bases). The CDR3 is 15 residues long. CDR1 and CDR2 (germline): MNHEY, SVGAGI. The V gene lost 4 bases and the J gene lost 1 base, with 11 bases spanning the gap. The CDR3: CASSWRDGSGNTIYF. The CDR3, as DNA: TGTGCCAGCAGTTGGCGGGACGGTTCTGGAAACACCATATATTTT.

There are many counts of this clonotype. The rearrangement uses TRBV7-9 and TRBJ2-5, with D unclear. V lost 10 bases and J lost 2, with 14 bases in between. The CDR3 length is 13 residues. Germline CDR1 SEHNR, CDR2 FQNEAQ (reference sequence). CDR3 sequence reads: CATALPGQETQYF. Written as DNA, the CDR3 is TGTGCCACCGCCCTACCGGGTCAAGAGACCCAGTACTTC.

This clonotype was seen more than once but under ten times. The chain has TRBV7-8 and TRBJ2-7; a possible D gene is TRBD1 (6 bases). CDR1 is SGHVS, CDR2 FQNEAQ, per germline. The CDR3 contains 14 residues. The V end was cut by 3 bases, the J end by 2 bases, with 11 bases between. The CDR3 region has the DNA TGTGCCAGCAGCTTGGGACACTTCCCCTACGAGCAGTACTTC. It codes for CASSLGHFPYEQYF.

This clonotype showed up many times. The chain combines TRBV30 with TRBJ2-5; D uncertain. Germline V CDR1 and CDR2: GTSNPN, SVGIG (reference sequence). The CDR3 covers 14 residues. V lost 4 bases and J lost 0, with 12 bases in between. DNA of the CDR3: TGTGCCTGGATGCCCGACTCGTACCAAGAGACCCAGTACTTC. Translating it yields CAWMPDSYQETQYF.

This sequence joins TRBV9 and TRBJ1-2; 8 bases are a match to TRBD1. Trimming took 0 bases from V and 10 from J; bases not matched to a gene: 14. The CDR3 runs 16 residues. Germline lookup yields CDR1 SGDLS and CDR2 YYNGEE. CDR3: CASSVDASGGPGDYTF. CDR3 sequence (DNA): TGTGCCAGCAGCGTAGACGCGTCAGGGGGCCCTGGCGACTACACCTTC. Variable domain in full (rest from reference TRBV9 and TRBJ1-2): DSGVTQTPKHLITATGQRVTLRCSPRSGDLSVYWYQQSLDQGLQFLIQYYNGEERAKGNILERFSAQQFPDLHSELNLSSLELGDSALYFCASSVDASGGPGDYTFGSGTRLTVV.

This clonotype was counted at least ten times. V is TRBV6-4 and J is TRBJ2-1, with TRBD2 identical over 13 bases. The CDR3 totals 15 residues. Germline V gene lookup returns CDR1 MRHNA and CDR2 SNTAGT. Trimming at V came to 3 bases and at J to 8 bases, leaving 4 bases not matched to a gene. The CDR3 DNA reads TGTGCCAGCAGTGAAACTAGCGGGGGGGCACATGAGCAGTTCTTC. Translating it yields CASSETSGGAHEQFF.

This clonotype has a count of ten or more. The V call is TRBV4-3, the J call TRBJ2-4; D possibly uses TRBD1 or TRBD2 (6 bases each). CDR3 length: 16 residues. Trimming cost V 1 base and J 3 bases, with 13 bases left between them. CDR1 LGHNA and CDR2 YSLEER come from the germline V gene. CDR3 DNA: TGCGCCAGCAGCCAAGTAGGGGGGCGGAGCAAAAACATTCAGTACTTC. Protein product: CASSQVGGRSKNIQYF.

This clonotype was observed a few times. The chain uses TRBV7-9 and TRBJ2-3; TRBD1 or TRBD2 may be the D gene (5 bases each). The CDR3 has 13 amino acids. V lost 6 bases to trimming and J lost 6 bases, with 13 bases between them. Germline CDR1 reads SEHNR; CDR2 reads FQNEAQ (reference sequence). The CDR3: CASSTGARDTQYF. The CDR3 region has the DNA TGTGCCAGCAGTACCGGGGCTCGTGATACGCAGTATTTT.

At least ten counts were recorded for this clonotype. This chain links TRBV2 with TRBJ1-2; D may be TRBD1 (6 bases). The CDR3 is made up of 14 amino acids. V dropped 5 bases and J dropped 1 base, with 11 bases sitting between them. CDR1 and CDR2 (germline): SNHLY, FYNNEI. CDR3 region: CASSTGRGNYGYTF. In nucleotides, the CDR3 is TGTGCCAGCAGTACAGGGAGGGGTAACTATGGCTACACCTTC.

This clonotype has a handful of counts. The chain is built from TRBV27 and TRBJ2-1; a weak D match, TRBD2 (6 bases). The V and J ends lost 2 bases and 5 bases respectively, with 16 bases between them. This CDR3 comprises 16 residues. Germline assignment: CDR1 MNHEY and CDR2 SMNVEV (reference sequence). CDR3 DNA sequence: TGTGCCAGCAGTTTACAAGGCGGGACCAGAGACAATGAGCAGTTCTTC. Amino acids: CASSLQGGTRDNEQFF.

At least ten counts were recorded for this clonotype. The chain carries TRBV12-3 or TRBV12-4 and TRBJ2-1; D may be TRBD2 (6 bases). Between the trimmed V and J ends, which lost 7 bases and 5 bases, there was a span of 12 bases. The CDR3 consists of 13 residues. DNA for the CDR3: TGTGCCAGCACCCCAGGAGGGGACAATGAGCAGTTCTTC. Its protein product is CASTPGGDNEQFF.

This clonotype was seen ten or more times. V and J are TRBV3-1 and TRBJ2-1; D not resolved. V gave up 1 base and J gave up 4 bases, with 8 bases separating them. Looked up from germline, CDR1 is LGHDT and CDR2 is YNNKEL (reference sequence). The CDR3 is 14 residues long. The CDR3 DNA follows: TGTGCCAGCAGCCAAGGTCCGGCGTACAATGAGCAGTTCTTC. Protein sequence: CASSQGPAYNEQFF.

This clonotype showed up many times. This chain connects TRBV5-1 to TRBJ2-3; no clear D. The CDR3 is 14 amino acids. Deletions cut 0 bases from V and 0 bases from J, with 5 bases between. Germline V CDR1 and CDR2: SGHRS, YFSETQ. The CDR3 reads CASSLGASTDTQYF. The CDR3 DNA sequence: TGCGCCAGCAGCTTGGGAGCAAGCACAGATACGCAGTATTTT. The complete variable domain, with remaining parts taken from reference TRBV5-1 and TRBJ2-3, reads KAGVTQTPRYLIKTRGQQVTLSCSPISGHRSVSWYQQTPGQGLQFLFEYFSETQRNKGNFPGRFSGRQFSNSRSEMNVSTLELGDSALYLCASSLGASTDTQYFGPGTRLTVL.

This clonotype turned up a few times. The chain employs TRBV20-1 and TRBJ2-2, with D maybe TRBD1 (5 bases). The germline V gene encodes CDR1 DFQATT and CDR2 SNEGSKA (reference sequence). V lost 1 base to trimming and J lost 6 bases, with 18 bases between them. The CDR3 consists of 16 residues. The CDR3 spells CSARVLTGFIAGELFF. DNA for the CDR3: TGCAGTGCTAGAGTCCTCACAGGTTTTATCGCCGGGGAGCTGTTTTTT.

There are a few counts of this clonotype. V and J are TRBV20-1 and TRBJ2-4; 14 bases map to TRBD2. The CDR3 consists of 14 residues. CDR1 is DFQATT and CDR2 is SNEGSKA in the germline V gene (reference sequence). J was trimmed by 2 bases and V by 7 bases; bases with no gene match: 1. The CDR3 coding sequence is TGCAGTGGGACTAGCGGGGGGACCAAAAACATTCAGTACTTC. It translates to CSGTSGGTKNIQYF.

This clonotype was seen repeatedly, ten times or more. CDR3 nucleotide sequence: TGTGCCAGCAGTGAAGCGCAATTTAGCATTCAGTACTTC. Translating it yields CASSEAQFSIQYF. The V call is TRBV2, the J call TRBJ2-4; the D is unclear. Trimming took 0 bases from V and 9 from J, leaving 9 bases between them. The germline V gene has CDR1 SNHLY and CDR2 FYNNEI. This CDR3 is 13 amino acids long.